The next 4 T cell receptor beta chains were all read from a single sample in a study of T cell changes during pregnancy in multiple sclerosis. TCRdb keeps only in-frame clones here, not all; method: immunoSEQ multiplex PCR. The data contain about 40,000 clones, around 93% of them singletons. The starting material was CD4+ T cells from peripheral blood mononuclear cells, obtained after pregnancy. The source of these receptors is a female donor with multiple sclerosis, enrolled in a pregnancy study.

J is TRBJ2-1 and V is TRBV6-5, with D possibly TRBD1 on 5 matching bases. The CDR3 totals 15 residues. Trimming left V 4 bases short and J 3 bases short, with 13 bases between. CDR1 and CDR2 (germline): MNHEY, SVGAGI. The CDR3: CASSLLSQGYNEQFF. CDR3 DNA: TGTGCCAGCAGTTTACTGAGCCAGGGCTACAATGAGCAGTTCTTC.

Note on this clone: Additional DNA sequences in this sample encode the identical CDR3. This rearrangement joins TRBV30 to TRBJ2-5; the D gene is possibly TRBD1 (6 bases). Germline V gives CDR1 GTSNPN, CDR2 SVGIG (reference sequence). Trimming took off 0 bases at V and 7 bases at J, with 12 bases between the two ends. The CDR3 totals 13 residues. The CDR3 is CAWSVDLQGTQYF. The DNA of the CDR3 is TGTGCCTGGAGTGTTGACCTACAGGGGACCCAGTACTTC.

The chain employs TRBV19 and TRBJ1-6; 7 bases fit TRBD1. The CDR3 loop spans 17 amino acids. Germline assignment: CDR1 LNHDA and CDR2 SQIVND (reference sequence). V was pared by 3 bases and J by 0 bases, with 5 bases of the junction left unmatched. The CDR3: CASSMRTGYSYNSPLHF. The CDR3 nucleotides are TGTGCCAGTAGTATGCGGACAGGCTACTCCTATAATTCACCCCTCCACTTT.

This chain joins TRBV9 and TRBJ2-1, with no clear D. CDR1 and CDR2 from the germline V gene are SGDLS and YYNGEE. The CDR3 contains 15 residues. V was clipped by 0 bases and J by 2 bases, with 9 bases between them. The CDR3 loop is CASSVADGAYNEQFF. CDR3 DNA: TGTGCCAGCAGCGTAGCAGATGGAGCCTACAATGAGCAGTTCTTC. The variable domain in full, with the rest retrieved from reference TRBV9 and TRBJ2-1, is DSGVTQTPKHLITATGQRVTLRCSPRSGDLSVYWYQQSLDQGLQFLIQYYNGEERAKGNILERFSAQQFPDLHSELNLSSLELGDSALYFCASSVADGAYNEQFFGPGTRLTVL.